This T cell receptor (beta chain) was profiled in a study of T and B cells in COVID-19 patients. Overall study: Peripheral blood came from COVID-19 patients with active infection or after recovery.

From blood, about 250-550 ng of genomic DNA served as TRB template. J lost 7 bases, V lost 5 bases, and 5 bases had no gene match. The CDR3 has 13 residues. Multiplex PCR with BIOMED2 TRB-A/B primer pools amplified TRB rearrangements. TCRdb fed the multiplex PCR reads into MiXCR, producing one record per CDR3 protein. The sample lists some 14,000 distinct CDR3 sequences; 29% were seen once. Material for sequencing was blood. The chain is built from TRBV12-3 or TRBV12-4 and TRBJ1-2; TRBD1 aligns across 9 bases. The sequence was obtained from a human donor who had recovered from COVID-19. The CDR3 nucleotides are TGTGCCAGCAGTCCTGGGACAGGGACTGGCTACACCTTC. It translates to CASSPGTGTGYTF.